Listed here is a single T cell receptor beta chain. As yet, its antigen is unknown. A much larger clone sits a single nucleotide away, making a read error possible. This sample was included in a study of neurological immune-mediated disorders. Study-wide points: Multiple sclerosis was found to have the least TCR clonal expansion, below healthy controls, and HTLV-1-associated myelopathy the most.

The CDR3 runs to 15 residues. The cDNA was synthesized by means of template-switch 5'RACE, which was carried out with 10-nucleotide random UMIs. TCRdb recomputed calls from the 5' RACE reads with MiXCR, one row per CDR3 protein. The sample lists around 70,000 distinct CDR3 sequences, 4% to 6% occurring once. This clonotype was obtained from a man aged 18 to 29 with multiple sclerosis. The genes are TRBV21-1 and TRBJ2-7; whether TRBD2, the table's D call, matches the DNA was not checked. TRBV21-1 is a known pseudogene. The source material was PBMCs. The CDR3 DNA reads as TGTGCCAGCAGCTCACGGACTAGAGGGAGCTACGAGCAGTACTTC. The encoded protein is CASSSRTRGSYEQYF.